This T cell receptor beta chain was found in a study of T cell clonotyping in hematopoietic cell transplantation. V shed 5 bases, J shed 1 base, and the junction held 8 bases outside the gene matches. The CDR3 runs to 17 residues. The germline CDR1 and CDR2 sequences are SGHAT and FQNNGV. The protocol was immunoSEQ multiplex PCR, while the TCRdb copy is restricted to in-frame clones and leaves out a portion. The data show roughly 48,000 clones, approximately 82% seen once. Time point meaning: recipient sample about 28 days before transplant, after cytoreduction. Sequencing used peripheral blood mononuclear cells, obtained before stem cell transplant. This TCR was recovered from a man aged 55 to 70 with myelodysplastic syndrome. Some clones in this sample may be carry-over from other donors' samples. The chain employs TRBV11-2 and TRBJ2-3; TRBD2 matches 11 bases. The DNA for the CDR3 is TGTGCCAGCAGCCCCCGAGAACTAGCGGGGGGCACAGATACGCAGTATTTT. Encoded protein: CASSPRELAGGTDTQYF.